The entry that follows covers one TCR beta chain sequence. CDR3 length: 14 amino acids. With 6 bases removed from V and 5 bases from J, the gap between germline ends came to 16 bases. Germline CDR1 is MNHEY and CDR2 is SVGAGI. This sample is part of a study of OX40 agonist ivuxolimab in advanced cancers. TCRdb's copy holds only in-frame clones and misses some; the assay was immunoSEQ multiplex PCR. The data hold more than 55,000 clones, with 65% to 90% observed a single time. Specimen: CD4+ or CD8+ T cells sorted from blood, collected in a trial of the OX40 agonist ivuxolimab. The clonotype was recovered from an adult with an advanced solid tumor such as melanoma, head and neck, liver or kidney cancer. This sequence joins TRBV6-5 and TRBJ1-1, with D perhaps TRBD1 (5 bases). CDR3 in DNA: TGTGCCAGCAGGGACAACGGGTGGAGGACTGAAGCTTTCTTT. Its protein is CASRDNGWRTEAFF.